A selection of T cell receptor beta chains follows, all from one sample in a study of patients and donors after allogeneic stem cell transplantation. TCRdb independently ran MiXCR on the RT-PCR reads; one entry per CDR3 protein. The profile shows over 400,000 distinct CDR3 sequences, under 20% of them singletons. What was sequenced was blood, either unsorted or a sorted T cell fraction (not recorded which). These receptors all stem from a human donor who was either an allogeneic HSCT recipient or a stem cell or donor lymphocyte infusion donor (not recorded which). It is not recorded whose cells these are; they may come from a transplant donor. CDR3s include the opening cysteine and the closing phenylalanine or tryptophan. A D gene is named only where the DNA matches it firmly. Where a row states a size, it is once, few, many or the class of an expanded clone; other rows omit it.

d_call	v_call	clone_size	j_call	cdr3_nt	cdr3_aa
NA	TRBV7-9	NA	TRBJ1-1	TGTGCCAGCAGCTCTTTCGGGGCAGGGAGCACTGAAGCTTTCTTT	CASSSFGAGSTEAFF
NA	TRBV6-2/TRBV6-3	NA	TRBJ1-1	TGTGCCAGCAGTTACTTGCCGGGCCAAGGGAACACTGAAGCTTTCTTT	CASSYLPGQGNTEAFF
NA	TRBV7-7	few	TRBJ1-5	TGTGCTAGCAGCTACCTCCCGGGTCACAATCAGCCCCAGCATTTT	CASSYLPGHNQPQHF
NA	TRBV28	few	TRBJ2-7	TGTGCCAGCAGTTTGGGTGGTTCCCGGTTCGCGTACGAGCAGTACTTC	CASSLGGSRFAYEQYF
NA	TRBV2	few	TRBJ2-3	TGTGCCAGCAGTGAAGCTGGAGTCCGCACAGATACGCAGTATTTT	CASSEAGVRTDTQYF
NA	TRBV6-2/TRBV6-3	NA	TRBJ2-1	TGTGCCAGCACCTACAAGCACAATGAGCAGTTCTTC	CASTYKHNEQFF
NA	TRBV7-2	few	TRBJ2-2	TGTGCCAGCAGCTTAGTGGCTGGCCCACGGTCCACCGGGGAGCTGTTTTTT	CASSLVAGPRSTGELFF
NA	TRBV12-3/TRBV12-4	NA	TRBJ1-2	TGTGCCAGCAGTTTCTGGGGGATTAACTATGGCTACACCTTC	CASSFWGINYGYTF
NA	TRBV6-1	NA	TRBJ1-5	TGTGCCAGCACTCCCCTCGGGGGGGGCCAGCCCCAGCATTTT	CASTPLGGGQPQHF
NA	TRBV5-1	NA	TRBJ2-6	TGCGCCAGCAGCTTGAACACGAGGGGCTCTGGGGCCAACGTCCTGACTTTC	CASSLNTRGSGANVLTF
TRBD2	TRBV15	few	TRBJ2-5	TGTGCCACCAGCAGAGGCCGGCCCCGAGCGGGGGTGGTGGAGACCCAGTACTTC	CATSRGRPRAGVVETQYF
NA	TRBV20-1	NA	TRBJ1-2	TGCAGTGCCAGGGGCAGACTTTATGGCTACACCTTC	CSARGRLYGYTF
TRBD1	TRBV12-3/TRBV12-4	many	TRBJ1-1	TGTGCCAGCAGCATTGACAGGGGCGGGACTGAAGCTTTCTTT	CASSIDRGGTEAFF
TRBD2	TRBV5-1	few	TRBJ2-3	TGCGCCAGCAGCCCCGGGACTAGCGGGAGGGCCCTCGCAGATACGCAGTATTTT	CASSPGTSGRALADTQYF
NA	TRBV20-1	few	TRBJ1-6	TGCAGTGCTATCTATTTGGCAGGTACCCATTCACCCCTCCACTTT	CSAIYLAGTHSPLHF
NA	TRBV20-1	many	TRBJ1-2	TGCAGTGCCGGGACCGTTGAGATTAACTATGGCTACACCTTC	CSAGTVEINYGYTF
NA	TRBV24-1	few	TRBJ1-5	TGTGCCACCAGTGACCCCCGCTCCTACGGTCAGCCCCAGCATTTT	CATSDPRSYGQPQHF
NA	TRBV4-3	NA	TRBJ2-7	TGCGCCAGCAGCCCCGTCAGGGGGGCCTACGAGCAGTACTTC	CASSPVRGAYEQYF
TRBD1	TRBV6-2/TRBV6-3	NA	TRBJ1-5	TGTGCCAGCAGGGACAGGGGTGGAAATCAGCCCCAGCATTTT	CASRDRGGNQPQHF
NA	TRBV27	many	TRBJ2-7	TGTGCCAGCAGCCTCGCCCCAGAGACCTACGAGCAGTACTTC	CASSLAPETYEQYF
NA	TRBV20-1	few	TRBJ2-7	TGCAGTGCTAGTCGGTACAGGGAAGGAAACGAGCAGTACTTC	CSASRYREGNEQYF
TRBD1	TRBV6-1	few	TRBJ1-5	TGTGCCAGCAGACGCGGGACAGAAAACCATCAGCCCCAGCATTTT	CASRRGTENHQPQHF
NA	TRBV6-1	NA	TRBJ2-4	TGTGCCAGCAGTGAGGGCCGACTAAACATTCAGTACTTC	CASSEGRLNIQYF
NA	TRBV27	NA	TRBJ1-5	TGTGCCAGCAGTTTTGTACGGGGGCGAGATCAGCCCCAGCATTTT	CASSFVRGRDQPQHF
TRBD2	TRBV10-3	NA	TRBJ2-3	TGTGCCACGGTCTCTAGCGGCCGCACAGATACGCAGTATTTT	CATVSSGRTDTQYF
TRBD1	TRBV7-3	NA	TRBJ2-5	TGTGCCAGCAGCTTAGGGACAGGGGGCAAGGAGACCCAGTACTTC	CASSLGTGGKETQYF
TRBD2	TRBV20-1	few	TRBJ2-7	TGCAGTGCTAGGGTACTAGCGGGAGCGTTCGAGCAGTACTTC	CSARVLAGAFEQYF
NA	TRBV11-2	NA	TRBJ2-5	TGTGCCAGCAGCGCCGGTCGGACCCAGTACTTC	CASSAGRTQYF
NA	TRBV4-3	few	TRBJ1-2	TGCGCCAGCAGCCAGGTTTACGGGAGGTCCCACTATGGCTACACCTTC	CASSQVYGRSHYGYTF
NA	TRBV6-5	NA	TRBJ1-3	TGTGCCAGCAGTTACCTCCGGGGGCTGGGAAACACCATATATTTT	CASSYLRGLGNTIYF
NA	TRBV7-2	once	TRBJ1-1	TGTGCCAGCAGCTTAGGGCTTATCATGAACACTGAAGCTTTCTTT	CASSLGLIMNTEAFF
TRBD2	TRBV20-1	few	TRBJ2-5	TGCAGTGCTCTGAAGGGTAGCGGGGATAGCCAAGAGACCCAGTACTTC	CSALKGSGDSQETQYF
TRBD2	TRBV4-2	few	TRBJ2-3	TGTGCCAGCAGCCAAGATAGGCTAGCGGGAGACATAGATACGCAGTATTTT	CASSQDRLAGDIDTQYF